The present TCR beta chain was sequenced within a study of shared clonotypes between healthy human individuals. Only in-frame clones appear in the TCRdb table, and some are missing; sequencing was by immunoSEQ multiplex PCR. The table has 2 million to 3 million clones, approximately 93% seen once. After removal of 5 bases from V and 5 bases from J, the junction contained 6 bases not matched to a gene. In germline, CDR1 is SGHNT, CDR2 YYREEE (reference sequence). The CDR3 is 13 amino acids. This chain links TRBV5-4 with TRBJ2-5; 7 bases match TRBD2. The origin of this receptor is a man aged 18 to 35 in good health. Some clones in this sample may be carry-over from other donors' samples. Material for sequencing was naive CD4+ T cells from PBMCs. As to subset: CD45RA+ positively selected. CDR3 DNA: TGTGCCAGCAGACGGGGGGAAGCCGAGACCCAGTACTTC. Protein product: CASRRGEAETQYF. Drawing the rest from reference TRBV5-4 and TRBJ2-5, the complete variable domain is ETGVTQSPTHLIKTRGQQVTLRCSSQSGHNTVSWYQQALGQGPQFIFQYYREEENGRGNFPPRFSGLQFPNYSSELNVNALELDDSALYLCASRRGEAETQYFGPGTRLLVL.